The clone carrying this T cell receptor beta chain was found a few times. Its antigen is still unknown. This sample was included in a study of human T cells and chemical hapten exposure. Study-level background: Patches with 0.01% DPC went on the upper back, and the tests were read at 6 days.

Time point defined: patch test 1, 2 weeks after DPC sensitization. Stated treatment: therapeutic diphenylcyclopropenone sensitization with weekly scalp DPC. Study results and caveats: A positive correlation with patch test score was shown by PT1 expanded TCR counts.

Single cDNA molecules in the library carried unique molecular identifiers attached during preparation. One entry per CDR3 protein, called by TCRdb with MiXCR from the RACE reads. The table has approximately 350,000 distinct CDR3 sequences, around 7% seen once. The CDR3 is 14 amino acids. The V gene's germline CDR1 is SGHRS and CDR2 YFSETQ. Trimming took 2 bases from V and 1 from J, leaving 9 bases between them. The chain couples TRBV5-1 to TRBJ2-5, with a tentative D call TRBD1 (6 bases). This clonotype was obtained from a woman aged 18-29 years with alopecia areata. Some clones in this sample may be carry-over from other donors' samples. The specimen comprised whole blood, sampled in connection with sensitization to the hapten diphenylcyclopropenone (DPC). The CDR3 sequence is CASSFLQGQETQYF. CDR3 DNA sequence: TGCGCCAGCAGCTTTCTACAGGGCCAAGAGACCCAGTACTTC.